The 32 T cell receptor beta chains below all came from one sample that was sequenced in a study of shared clonotypes between healthy human individuals. Assay: immunoSEQ multiplex PCR; the TCRdb copy retains only in-frame clones and omits some. The table records under 550,000 clones, almost 97% of them present only once. The specimen was naive CD4+ T cells sorted from blood. Subset noted: CD45RA+ positively selected. The origin of the receptors is a woman younger than 45 in good health.

The V and J genes are TRBV28 and TRBJ1-5, with D perhaps matching TRBD1 (6 bases). The CDR3 runs to 15 residues. Germline values: CDR1 MDHEN, CDR2 SYDVKM. The V end lost 6 bases, the J end lost 4 bases, and 16 bases lay between the germline ends. For the CDR3, the DNA is TGTGCCAGCAGCCCTGACAGGTCCACTAATCAGCCCCAGCATTTT. It is translated as CASSPDRSTNQPQHF.

The gene calls are TRBV15 and TRBJ2-6; D is undetermined. This CDR3 has 14 residues. Germline lookup yields CDR1 LNHNV and CDR2 YYDKDF (reference sequence). Trimming stripped 4 bases from V and 2 bases from J, with 6 bases between. The CDR3 here is CATSKSTGANVLTF. In DNA form, the CDR3 reads TGTGCCACCAGCAAATCCACTGGGGCCAACGTCCTGACTTTC.

The V gene is TRBV27, the J gene TRBJ2-2; the match to TRBD1 covers 7 bases. The germline V gene encodes CDR1 MNHEY and CDR2 SMNVEV (reference sequence). The CDR3 extends over 16 amino acids. Trimming cost V 5 bases and J 7 bases; bases outside gene matches: 13. CDR3 sequence: CASSREDTTGFGELFF. In DNA, the CDR3 is TGTGCCAGCAGTCGGGAAGACACGACAGGGTTCGGGGAGCTGTTTTTT.

The chain carries TRBV6-1 and TRBJ1-5; 7 nucleotides align to TRBD1. Losses at the gene ends were 6 bases for V and 5 bases for J; bases not matched to a gene: 10. The CDR3 is 15 amino acids. CDR1 and CDR2 (germline): MNHNS, SASEGT. In DNA form, the CDR3 reads TGTGCCAGCAGCAGACAGGGACTAATCGATCAGCCCCAGCATTTT. Protein: CASSRQGLIDQPQHF.

V and J are TRBV7-9 and TRBJ1-2, with D maybe TRBD1 (6 bases). Germline-derived CDR1 and CDR2 are SEHNR and FQNEAQ (reference sequence). This CDR3 is 17 amino acids long. V lost 5 bases to trimming and J lost 3 bases, with 22 bases between them. The CDR3 DNA reads TGTGCCAGCAGCCCCTACCAGGAGGGGGTTCGGTACTATGGCTACACCTTC. Residues: CASSPYQEGVRYYGYTF.

The chain employs TRBV5-5 and TRBJ1-5; D gene ambiguous. CDR3 size: 14 residues. The V gene's germline CDR1 is SGHKS and CDR2 YYEKEE (reference sequence). Deletions cut 4 bases from V and 0 bases from J, with 8 bases between. Written as DNA, the CDR3 is TGTGCCAGCAGCGAGTGGGCTAGCAATCAGCCCCAGCATTTT. As protein: CASSEWASNQPQHF.

This clone was detected only a few times. The chain has TRBV28 and TRBJ2-1; D not resolved. Trimming shortened V by 2 bases and J by 3 bases, and 8 bases separated the two germline ends. CDR1 and CDR2 from the germline V gene are MDHEN and SYDVKM. There are 14 residues in the CDR3. CDR3 coding DNA: TGTGCCAGCAGTTTACGCCAGGTCTACAATGAGCAGTTCTTC. This translates into CASSLRQVYNEQFF.

J is TRBJ2-1 and V is TRBV28; no definite D call. The V end was cut by 3 bases, the J end by 9 bases, with 15 bases between. This CDR3 comprises 14 residues. Germline V gene data show CDR1 as MDHEN and CDR2 as SYDVKM. The CDR3 DNA is TGTGCCAGCAGTTTTTTAGGTGGAGAGAGTGAGCAGTTCTTC. As protein: CASSFLGGESEQFF.

The chain joins TRBV19 to TRBJ2-2; D unclear. Germline V CDR1 and CDR2: LNHDA, SQIVND (reference sequence). V dropped 7 bases and J dropped 1 base, with 13 bases sitting between them. This CDR3 spans 15 amino acids. The CDR3 loop is CASISPGLNTGELFF. CDR3 sequence (DNA): TGTGCCAGTATTTCACCGGGCTTGAACACCGGGGAGCTGTTTTTT.

The J gene is TRBJ2-7, the V gene TRBV7-2, with a weak D call TRBD2 (6 bases). The CDR3 contains 17 residues. Trimming cost V 5 bases and J 2 bases, with 22 bases left between them. In germline, CDR1 is SGHTA, CDR2 FQGNSA. CDR3 sequence reads: CASSLRTGDPGTYEQYF. The CDR3 coding sequence is TGTGCCAGCAGCCTCCGAACGGGGGACCCAGGTACCTACGAGCAGTACTTC.

This chain uses TRBV5-1 with TRBJ2-3; D is possibly TRBD2 (6 bases). The CDR3 runs to 16 residues. Germline CDR1 is SGHRS and CDR2 is YFSETQ. Deletions cut 0 bases from V and 0 bases from J, with 11 bases between. The CDR3 nucleotides read TGCGCCAGCAGCTTGGGTCATGGGACTAGCACAGATACGCAGTATTTT. It specifies CASSLGHGTSTDTQYF.

The chain links TRBV5-1 to TRBJ2-5, with D hard to call. The CDR3 length is 15 residues. Trimming shortened V by 4 bases and J by 4 bases, and 17 bases separated the two germline ends. The germline gives CDR1 SGHRS, CDR2 YFSETQ. The CDR3, as DNA: TGCGCCAGCAGCCGAACTGTGGGTAGTCTAGAGACCCAGTACTTC. It specifies CASSRTVGSLETQYF.

The chain uses TRBV10-2 and TRBJ2-7; 10 bases are shared with TRBD1. V dropped 5 bases and J dropped 4; count of bases not matched to a gene: 8. Germline V gives CDR1 WSHSY, CDR2 SAAADI. The CDR3 has 15 residues. The CDR3 loop reads CASSRQGAIPYEQYF. The CDR3 bases are TGCGCCAGCAGTCGACAGGGGGCAATTCCTTACGAGCAGTACTTC.

This rearrangement joins TRBV6-5 to TRBJ2-7; the D is unclear. CDR3 length: 14 residues. Germline V lookup: CDR1 MNHEY, CDR2 SVGAGI. With 0 bases removed from V and 6 bases from J, the gap between germline ends came to 12 bases. In DNA form, the CDR3 reads TGTGCCAGCAGTTACTCAAGAGTGCTACGCGAGCAGTACTTC. This codes for CASSYSRVLREQYF.

This clone was observed a single time. J is TRBJ2-6 and V is TRBV28; D unclear. This CDR3 comprises 15 residues. Looked up from germline, CDR1 is MDHEN and CDR2 is SYDVKM. V lost 2 bases and J lost 7, with 12 bases in between. The chain's CDR3 is CASSLMGYSANVLTF. In nucleotides, the CDR3 is TGTGCCAGCAGTTTAATGGGTTACTCAGCCAACGTCCTGACTTTC.

The rearrangement uses TRBV7-8 and TRBJ2-3; TRBD1 matches at 9 bases. The V and J ends lost 5 bases and 4 bases, in that order; junction bases with no gene match: 13. The germline CDR1 and CDR2 sequences are SGHVS and FQNEAQ. The CDR3 has 17 amino acids. The CDR3 spells CASSPTPGQGSPDTQYF. The CDR3 DNA reads TGTGCCAGCAGCCCCACCCCGGGACAGGGTTCGCCAGATACGCAGTATTTT.

This chain connects TRBV5-1 to TRBJ2-2, with D perhaps TRBD1 or TRBD2 (5 bases each). V was trimmed by 5 bases and J by 5 bases, leaving 13 bases between them. The CDR3 sequence is 14 residues long. Germline V gene sequence: CDR1 SGHRS, CDR2 YFSETQ. CDR3 loop: CASSWGSQTGELFF. In nucleotides, the CDR3 is TGCGCCAGCAGTTGGGGGAGCCAGACCGGGGAGCTGTTTTTT. Variable domain in full (rest from reference TRBV5-1 and TRBJ2-2): KAGVTQTPRYLIKTRGQQVTLSCSPISGHRSVSWYQQTPGQGLQFLFEYFSETQRNKGNFPGRFSGRQFSNSRSEMNVSTLELGDSALYLCASSWGSQTGELFFGEGSRLTVL.

The V and J genes are TRBV4-1 and TRBJ2-5; D is perhaps TRBD1 (6 bases). Trimming stripped 1 base from V and 5 bases from J, with 20 bases between. The CDR3 totals 17 residues. Germline V gene data show CDR1 as MGHRA and CDR2 as YSYEKL. The CDR3 loop reads CASSQAGLPGADETQYF. The CDR3 DNA is TGCGCCAGCAGCCAAGCGGGGTTGCCAGGGGCTGATGAGACCCAGTACTTC.

The chain couples TRBV5-1 to TRBJ2-5, with TRBD2 identical over 10 bases. Trimming took 2 bases from V and 4 from J; bases not matched to a gene: 8. Germline-derived CDR1 and CDR2 are SGHRS and YFSETQ. This CDR3 contains 16 residues. The CDR3 DNA reads TGCGCCAGCAGCTTTTTTACTAGCGGGACCCCAGAGACCCAGTACTTC. This translates into CASSFFTSGTPETQYF.

V and J are TRBV27 and TRBJ2-1, with a tentative D call TRBD2 (6 bases). This CDR3 region has 15 residues. From germline, CDR1 is MNHEY and CDR2 SMNVEV (reference sequence). The V end lost 3 bases, the J end lost 5 bases, and 14 bases lay between the germline ends. CDR3 region: CASSLEGRTHNEQFF. CDR3 DNA: TGTGCCAGCAGTTTGGAGGGAAGGACCCACAATGAGCAGTTCTTC.

The rearrangement joins TRBV16 to TRBJ1-5; possible D gene TRBD1, 5 bases. The germline V gene has CDR1 KGHSY and CDR2 FQNENV. This CDR3 is 14 amino acids long. V dropped 1 base and J dropped 5 bases, with 9 bases sitting between them. CDR3 sequence: CASSQLLGDQPQHF. DNA for the CDR3: TGTGCCAGCAGCCAATTATTAGGGGATCAGCCCCAGCATTTT. The full variable domain, completed using reference TRBV16 and TRBJ1-5, is GEEVAQTPKHLVRGEGQKAKLYCAPIKGHSYVFWYQQVLKNEFKFLISFQNENVFDETGMPKERFSAKCLPNSPCSLEIQATKLEDSAVYFCASSQLLGDQPQHFGDGTRLSIL.

This chain connects TRBV7-9 to TRBJ2-3; D is perhaps TRBD1 (6 bases). CDR1 and CDR2 (germline): SEHNR, FQNEAQ (reference sequence). V was clipped by 4 bases and J by 0 bases, with 17 bases between them. The CDR3 runs 17 residues. The CDR3 sequence: CASSSGTSISSTDTQYF. The CDR3 region has the DNA TGTGCCAGCAGCTCCGGGACATCCATATCTAGCACAGATACGCAGTATTTT.

This chain links TRBV2 with TRBJ2-3, with 9 bases identical to TRBD1. The CDR3 has 13 residues. V shed 8 bases and J 6 bases; nucleotides not matched to a gene: 6. CDR1 is SNHLY and CDR2 is FYNNEI in the germline V gene. CDR3 loop: CASLDRGPDTQYF. The CDR3 nucleotides are TGTGCCAGCCTGGACAGGGGTCCGGATACGCAGTATTTT.

A few counts support this clone. The genes are TRBV7-9 and TRBJ1-1, with TRBD1 as a possible D gene (6 bases). The CDR3 contains 15 residues. V was shortened by 5 bases and J by 3 bases, with 16 bases between the two germline ends. The germline gives CDR1 SEHNR, CDR2 FQNEAQ (reference sequence). CDR3 in amino acids: CASSRQQGGHTEAFF. DNA for the CDR3: TGTGCCAGCAGCCGACAACAGGGAGGGCACACTGAAGCTTTCTTT.

The chain has TRBV23-1 and TRBJ2-5, with TRBD2 matching 11 bases. Matching the DNA end better, TRBJ2-7 makes the J call doubtful. TRBV23-1 is an ORF for which the function is uncertain. CDR3 length: 19 amino acids. CDR3 sequence reads: CASSQGSYSGRAGSYEQYF. The CDR3, as DNA: TGCGCCAGCAGTCAAGGGTCGTATAGCGGGAGGGCCGGTAGCTACGAGCAGTACTTC.

The rearrangement joins TRBV7-6 to TRBJ2-7; D may be TRBD2 (6 bases). Germline CDR1 is SGHVS and CDR2 is FNYEAQ. Trimming stripped 0 bases from V and 4 bases from J, with 16 bases between. The CDR3 extends over 16 amino acids. CDR3 sequence (DNA): TGTGCCAGCAGCTTAGCGGGAGGACGGCCAGGGTACGAGCAGTACTTC. This gives the protein CASSLAGGRPGYEQYF.

The chain joins TRBV28 to TRBJ2-5; D unclear. With the DNA end fitting TRBJ2-7 better, the J assignment may be wrong. This CDR3 comprises 13 residues. The V gene's germline CDR1 is MDHEN and CDR2 SYDVKM. The CDR3: CASSGPRTYEQYF. CDR3 DNA: TGTGCCAGCAGTGGGCCTAGAACCTACGAGCAGTACTTC.

This clone was seen only a few times. The chain is built from TRBV5-1 and TRBJ2-7; 8 nucleotides match TRBD1. J lost 6 bases, V lost 5 bases, and 7 bases had no gene match. Germline lookup yields CDR1 SGHRS and CDR2 YFSETQ. The CDR3 is made up of 13 amino acids. CDR3 sequence (DNA): TGCGCCAGCAGGATTCAGACAGGGGCCGAGCAGTACTTC. Residues: CASRIQTGAEQYF.

Worth noting for this clone: Other DNA sequences from this sample encode an identical CDR3 as well. The rearrangement uses TRBV7-9 and TRBJ2-7, with 9 nucleotides matching TRBD1. CDR1 is SEHNR, CDR2 FQNEAQ, per germline (reference sequence). V lost 1 base to trimming and J lost 3 bases; unmatched junction nucleotides: 7. The CDR3 is 16 amino acids. Here the CDR3 DNA reads TGTGCCAGCAGCTTAGGTGGAGCGGGACAGGGCTACGAGCAGTACTTC. It yields the protein CASSLGGAGQGYEQYF.

This rearrangement joins TRBV5-4 to TRBJ1-2; possible D gene TRBD1, 5 bases. Germline V CDR1 and CDR2: SGHNT, YYREEE (reference sequence). This CDR3 is built from 14 residues. With 0 bases removed from V and 8 bases from J, the gap between germline ends came to 14 bases. CDR3 sequence reads: CASSLVRAGNGYTF. The CDR3 bases are TGTGCCAGCAGCTTGGTTCGGGCAGGGAACGGCTACACCTTC.

The chain couples TRBV2 to TRBJ1-6, with no clear D. The germline gives CDR1 SNHLY, CDR2 FYNNEI. V dropped 0 bases and J dropped 4 bases, with 7 bases sitting between them. This CDR3 has 15 amino acids. The DNA for the CDR3 is TGTGCCAGCAGTGAAGCGGCAGCTTATAATTCACCCCTCCACTTT. This sequence encodes CASSEAAAYNSPLHF.

V is TRBV4-1 and J is TRBJ2-7; TRBD2 aligns across 11 bases. CDR1 and CDR2 from the germline V gene are MGHRA and YSYEKL. The CDR3 sequence is 20 residues long. Germline trimming cut 0 bases from V and 4 bases from J; bases unmatched to any gene: 17. CDR3: CASSQDIVASGRTGWYEQYF. As DNA, the CDR3 is TGCGCCAGCAGCCAAGATATCGTGGCTAGCGGGAGGACCGGATGGTACGAGCAGTACTTC.